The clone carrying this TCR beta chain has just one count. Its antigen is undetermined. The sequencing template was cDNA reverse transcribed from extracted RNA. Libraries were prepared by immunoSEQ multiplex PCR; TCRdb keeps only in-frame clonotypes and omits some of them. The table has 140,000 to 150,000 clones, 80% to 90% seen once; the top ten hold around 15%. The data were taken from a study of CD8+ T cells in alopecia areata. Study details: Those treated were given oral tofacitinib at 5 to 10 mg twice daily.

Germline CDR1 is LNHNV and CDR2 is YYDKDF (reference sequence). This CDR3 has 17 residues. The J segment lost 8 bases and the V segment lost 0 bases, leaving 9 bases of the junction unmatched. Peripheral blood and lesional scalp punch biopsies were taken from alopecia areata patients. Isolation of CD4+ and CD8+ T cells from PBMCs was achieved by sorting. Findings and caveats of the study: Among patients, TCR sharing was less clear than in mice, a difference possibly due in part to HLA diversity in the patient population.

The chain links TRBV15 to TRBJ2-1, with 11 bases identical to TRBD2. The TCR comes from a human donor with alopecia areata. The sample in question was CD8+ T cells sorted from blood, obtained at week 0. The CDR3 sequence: CATSRETSGSGDDEQFF. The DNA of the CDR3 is TGTGCCACCAGCAGAGAAACTAGCGGGAGTGGGGACGATGAGCAGTTCTTC.